The TCR beta chain under discussion was sequenced for a study of cytomegalovirus exposure and HLA in healthy donors. Study-wide background: Earlier findings included roughly 100 million unique TCR beta sequences obtained from 170 million or so T cells. General study points: A highly shared variant cluster was judged a likely technical artifact. In presence/absence analyses, roughly uniform sequencing depth across donors was assumed. In a later analysis, at a false discovery rate of 0.05, approximately 15,000 TCR beta sequences matched HLA alleles.

Primers for the PCR totalled 60 Vbeta and 13 Jbeta. Sequenced by immunoSEQ multiplex PCR; TCRdb stores in-frame clones only, minus some. The sample lists 70,000 or so clones; roughly nine tenths were seen once. On this clone itself: Its antigen is undetermined.

The sequencing sample was made of PBMCs. The sequence came from a woman in her 30s in good health and CMV-seropositive.

CDR3 residues: CASSESGLGAETQYF. CDR3 DNA sequence: TGCGCCAGCAGTGAGTCCGGTCTGGGGGCTGAGACCCAGTACTTC. This chain joins TRBV10-1 and TRBJ2-5; possible D gene TRBD1, 6 bases. CDR3 length: 15 residues. Per the germline V gene, CDR1 is WNHNN and CDR2 is SYGVQD (reference sequence). Trimming left V 0 bases short and J 5 bases short, with 13 bases between.